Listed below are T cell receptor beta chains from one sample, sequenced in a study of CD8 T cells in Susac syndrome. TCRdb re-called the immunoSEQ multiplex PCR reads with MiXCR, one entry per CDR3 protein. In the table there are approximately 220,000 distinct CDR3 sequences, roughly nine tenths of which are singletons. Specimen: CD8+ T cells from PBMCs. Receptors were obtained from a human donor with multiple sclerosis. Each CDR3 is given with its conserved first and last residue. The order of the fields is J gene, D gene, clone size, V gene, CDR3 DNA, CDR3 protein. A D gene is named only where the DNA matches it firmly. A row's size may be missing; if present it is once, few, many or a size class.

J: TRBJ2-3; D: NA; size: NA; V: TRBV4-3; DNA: TGCGCCAGCAGCCAGTTACAAGGGGATACGCAGTATTTT; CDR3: CASSQLQGDTQYF
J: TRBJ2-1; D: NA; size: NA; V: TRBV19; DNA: TGTGCCAGTAGTCCGACTCTTACCTCCTACAATGAGCAGTTCTTC; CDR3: CASSPTLTSYNEQFF
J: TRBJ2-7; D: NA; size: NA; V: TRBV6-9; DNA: TGTGCCAGCACTAGGGCTTCCTACGAGCAGTACTTC; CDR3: CASTRASYEQYF
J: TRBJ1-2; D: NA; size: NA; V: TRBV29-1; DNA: TGCAGCGTGTATGGGGGAGAGGGGCCCAACTATGGCTACACCTTC; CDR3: CSVYGGEGPNYGYTF
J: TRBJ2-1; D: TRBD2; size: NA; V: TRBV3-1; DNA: TGTGCCAGCAGCGATACCGGGACTAGTTTTTTCTTC; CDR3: CASSDTGTSFFF
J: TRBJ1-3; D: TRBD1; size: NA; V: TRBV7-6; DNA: TGTGCCAGCAGCTCCTCGCCGGACAGGGCATCTGGAAACACCATATATTTT; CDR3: CASSSSPDRASGNTIYF
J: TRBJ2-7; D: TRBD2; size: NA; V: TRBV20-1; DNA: TGCAGTGCTAGAGGCCGGGAGGGCGGCCCCTACGAGCAGTACTTC; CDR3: CSARGREGGPYEQYF
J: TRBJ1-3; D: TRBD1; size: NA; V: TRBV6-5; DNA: TGTGCCAGCAGAGACGGACAGGGACGAAACACCATATATTTT; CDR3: CASRDGQGRNTIYF
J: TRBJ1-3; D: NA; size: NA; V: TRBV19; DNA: TGTGCCAGTAGTATAGTTCCTACCGCCGGAAACACCATATATTTT; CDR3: CASSIVPTAGNTIYF
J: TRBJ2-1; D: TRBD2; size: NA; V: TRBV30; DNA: TGTGCCTGGAGTGTAATGGGGGGGTGGTTGAATGAGCAGTTCTTC; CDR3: CAWSVMGGWLNEQFF
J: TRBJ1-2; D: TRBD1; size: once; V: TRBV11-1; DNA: TGTGCCAGCAGCTTAGGGGACAGGCGCTACACCTTC; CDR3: CASSLGDRRYTF
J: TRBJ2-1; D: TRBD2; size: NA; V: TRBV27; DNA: TGTGCCAGTGTAGCGGGAGCGCACAATGAGCAGTTCTTC; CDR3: CASVAGAHNEQFF
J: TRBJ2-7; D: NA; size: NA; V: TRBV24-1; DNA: TGTGCCACCAGTGATAAATCCAAACAGGTGCTCTACGAGCAGTACTTC; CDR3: CATSDKSKQVLYEQYF
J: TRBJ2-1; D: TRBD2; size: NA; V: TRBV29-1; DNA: TGCAGCGCCCTAGCGGAATCCTACAATGAGCAGTTCTTC; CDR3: CSALAESYNEQFF
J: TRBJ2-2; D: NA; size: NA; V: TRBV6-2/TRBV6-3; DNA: TGTGCCAGCAGTAGGGACATCGCCGGGGAGCTGTTTTTT; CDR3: CASSRDIAGELFF
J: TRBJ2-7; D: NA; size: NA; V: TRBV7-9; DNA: TGTGCCAGCAGCTTAACAGAGGGGACCTACGAGCAGTACTTC; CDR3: CASSLTEGTYEQYF
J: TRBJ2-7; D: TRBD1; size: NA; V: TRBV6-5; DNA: TGTGCCAGCAGTTACCGTCTAGGGACAGGGTATTACGAGCAGTACTTC; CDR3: CASSYRLGTGYYEQYF
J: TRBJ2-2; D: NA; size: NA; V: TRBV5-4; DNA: TGTGCCAGCAGCTCAATTACGAACACCGGGGAGCTGTTTTTT; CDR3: CASSSITNTGELFF
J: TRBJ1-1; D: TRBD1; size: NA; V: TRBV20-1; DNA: TGCAGTGCTAGATCAGGACAGGGACTTACTGAAGCTTTCTTT; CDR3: CSARSGQGLTEAFF
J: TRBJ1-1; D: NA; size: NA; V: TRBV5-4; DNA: TGTGCCAGCAGCTTCCTCGGGGCTGAAGCTTTCTTT; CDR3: CASSFLGAEAFF
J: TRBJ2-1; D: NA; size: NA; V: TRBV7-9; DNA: TGTGCCAGCAGCTTGACTGGAATTGCCAATGAGCAGTTCTTC; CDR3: CASSLTGIANEQFF
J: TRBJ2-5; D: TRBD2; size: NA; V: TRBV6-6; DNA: TGTGCCAGCAGTGCAACCGAACTAGCGGGGGATGACACCCAGTACTTC; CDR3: CASSATELAGDDTQYF
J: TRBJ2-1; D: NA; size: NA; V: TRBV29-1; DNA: TGCAGCGTTGAAGATCTCAACCTCCGGTCCGGTCAGTTCTTC; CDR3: CSVEDLNLRSGQFF
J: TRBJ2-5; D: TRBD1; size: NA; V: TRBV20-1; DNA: TGCAGTGCTGGGTACCGGGACAGGGGTCAAGAGACCCAGTACTTC; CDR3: CSAGYRDRGQETQYF
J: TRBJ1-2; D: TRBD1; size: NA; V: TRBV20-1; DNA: TGCAGTGCTAGAGATATAAGGGCCAGGGGGGAGGATGGCTACACCTTC; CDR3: CSARDIRARGEDGYTF
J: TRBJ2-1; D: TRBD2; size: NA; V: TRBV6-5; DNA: TGTGCCAGCAGGTTTAGCGGGAGCTCCTACAATGAGCAGTTCTTC; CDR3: CASRFSGSSYNEQFF
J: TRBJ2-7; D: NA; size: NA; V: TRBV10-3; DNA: TGTGCCACCGATCCGGGTCCTTCCTACGAGCAGTACTTC; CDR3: CATDPGPSYEQYF
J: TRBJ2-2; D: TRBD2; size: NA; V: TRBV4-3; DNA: TGCGCCAGCAGCCACGATGCTAGCGGGAGTGGTGCCGGGGAGCTGTTTTTT; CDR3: CASSHDASGSGAGELFF
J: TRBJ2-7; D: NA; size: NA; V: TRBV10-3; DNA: TGTGCCATCAGTGAGGGTCGGGACACACACGGTCTACGGAAACAGTACTTC; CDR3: CAISEGRDTHGLRKQYF
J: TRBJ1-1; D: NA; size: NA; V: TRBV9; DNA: TGTGCCAGCAGCGATTCCGGGACGGTGAACACTGAAGCTTTCTTT; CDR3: CASSDSGTVNTEAFF
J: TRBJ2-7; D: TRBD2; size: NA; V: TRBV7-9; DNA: TGTGCCAGCAGCTTAGCGGCTAGCGGGATAGGGGAGCAGTACTTC; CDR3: CASSLAASGIGEQYF
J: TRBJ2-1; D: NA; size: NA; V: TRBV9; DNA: TGTGCCAGCAGCGTGGGTACTAGCCCGCTTGAGCAGTTCTTC; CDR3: CASSVGTSPLEQFF
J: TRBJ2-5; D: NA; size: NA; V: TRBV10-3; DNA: TGTGCCATCAGCGAGGGGGGCCAAGAGACCCAGTACTTC; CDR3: CAISEGGQETQYF
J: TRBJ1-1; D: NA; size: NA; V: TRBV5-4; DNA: TGTGCCAGCAGCCCCGGGGGCTCTGAAGCTTTCTTT; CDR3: CASSPGGSEAFF
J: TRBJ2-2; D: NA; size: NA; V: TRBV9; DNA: TGTGCCAGCAGCGGCCCGGGGGCCGGGGAGCTGTTTTTT; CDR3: CASSGPGAGELFF
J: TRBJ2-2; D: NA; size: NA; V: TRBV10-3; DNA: TGTGCCATCAGTGAGCTTCCCATCATAGGTCCGGCCAACACCGGGGAGCTGTTTTTT; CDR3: CAISELPIIGPANTGELFF
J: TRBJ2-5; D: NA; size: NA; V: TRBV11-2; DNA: TGTGCCAGCAGCTTAGTGGAATTTACAACGGGGGCGACTCAAGAGACCCAGTACTTC; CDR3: CASSLVEFTTGATQETQYF
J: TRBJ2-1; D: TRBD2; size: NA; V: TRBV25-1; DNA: TGTGCCAGCAGCCCTCCGGGACTAGCGGGGACTATTGGTGAGCAGTTCTTC; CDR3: CASSPPGLAGTIGEQFF
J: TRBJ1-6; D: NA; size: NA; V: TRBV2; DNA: TGTGCCAGCAGTGAGTTCGCATTGCGGGTCGAACCCCTCCACTTT; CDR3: CASSEFALRVEPLHF
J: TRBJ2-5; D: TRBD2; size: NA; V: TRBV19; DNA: TGTGCCACTAGACTAGCGGGAGATGAGACCCAGTACTTC; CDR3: CATRLAGDETQYF
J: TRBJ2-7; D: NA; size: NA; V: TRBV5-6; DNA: TGTGCCAGCAGCCTTGCTGGGTCTTACTACGAGCAGTACTTC; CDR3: CASSLAGSYYEQYF
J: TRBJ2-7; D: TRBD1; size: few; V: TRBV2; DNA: TGTGCCAGCAGTGATTTTACAGGGGACCACGAGCAGTACTTC; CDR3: CASSDFTGDHEQYF
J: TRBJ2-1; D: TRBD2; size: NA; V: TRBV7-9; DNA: TGTGCCAGCAGCCCCCGCGTGAGCGGGGTAAACAATGAGCAGTTCTTC; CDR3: CASSPRVSGVNNEQFF
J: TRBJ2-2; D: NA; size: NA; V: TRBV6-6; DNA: TGTGCCAGCAGCTGGACTTCGAACACCGGGGAGCTGTTTTTT; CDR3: CASSWTSNTGELFF